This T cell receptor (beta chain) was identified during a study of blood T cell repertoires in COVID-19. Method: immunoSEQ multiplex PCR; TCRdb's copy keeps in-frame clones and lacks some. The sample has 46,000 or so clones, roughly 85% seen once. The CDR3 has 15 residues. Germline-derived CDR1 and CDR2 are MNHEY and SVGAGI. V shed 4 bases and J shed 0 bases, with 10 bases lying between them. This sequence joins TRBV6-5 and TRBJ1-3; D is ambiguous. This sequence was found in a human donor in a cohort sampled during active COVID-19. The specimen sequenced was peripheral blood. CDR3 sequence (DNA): TGTGCCAGCAGTTTACAGACGAGCTCTGGAAACACCATATATTTT. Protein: CASSLQTSSGNTIYF.